This T cell receptor beta chain was obtained from a study of blood T cells in healthy people across ages. Germline V lookup: CDR1 SGHVS, CDR2 FQNEAQ. This CDR3 comprises 13 residues. Trimming took 6 bases from V and 8 from J, leaving 16 bases between them. Using a J-beta primer mix together with a sample-barcoded 5' primer, a second PCR was run for about 7 to 12 cycles. From the 5' RACE reads, TCRdb called clonotypes with MiXCR, one entry per CDR3 protein. The sample includes approximately 580,000 distinct CDR3 sequences, 24% seen only once; the top ten take just over 8.5%. The same sample was also studied in work on T cells of mothers and their children.

V usage is TRBV7-8 and J usage is TRBJ1-2; D is uncertain. This sequence was found in a boy aged 5-17 years in good health. The sample consisted of blood. The CDR3 nucleotides are TGTGCCAGCAGTCCGGCCGGGGTGTACGGCTACACCTTC. The encoded protein is CASSPAGVYGYTF. Together with reference TRBV7-8 and TRBJ1-2, the CDR3 gives the full variable domain: GAGVSQSPRYKVAKRGQDVALRCDPISGHVSLFWYQQALGQGPEFLTYFQNEAQLDKSGLPSDRFFAERPEGSVSTLKIQRTQQEDSAVYLCASSPAGVYGYTFGSGTRLTVV.